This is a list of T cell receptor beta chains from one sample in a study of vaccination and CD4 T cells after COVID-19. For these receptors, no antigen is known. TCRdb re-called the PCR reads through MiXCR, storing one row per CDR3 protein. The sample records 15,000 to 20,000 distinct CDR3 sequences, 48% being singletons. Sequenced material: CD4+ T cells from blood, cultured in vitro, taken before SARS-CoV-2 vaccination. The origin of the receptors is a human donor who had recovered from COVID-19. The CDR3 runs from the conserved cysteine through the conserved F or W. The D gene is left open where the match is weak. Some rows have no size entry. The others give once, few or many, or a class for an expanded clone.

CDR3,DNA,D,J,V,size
CASSLGPSIRETQYF,TGTGCCAGCAGCTTGGGTCCTAGTATCCGGGAGACCCAGTACTTC,-,TRBJ2-5,TRBV7-9,few
CASSEAFSGGYTF,TGTGCCAGCAGTGAAGCGTTCTCGGGGGGCTACACCTTC,-,TRBJ1-2,TRBV6-1,-
CASSLLTSGAEETQYF,TGTGCCAGCAGCTTATTGACTAGCGGGGCTGAGGAGACCCAGTACTTC,TRBD2,TRBJ2-5,TRBV11-1,few
CSVMQGSNYGYTF,TGCAGTGTGATGCAGGGATCTAACTATGGCTACACCTTC,-,TRBJ1-2,TRBV20-1,-
CSAPGQRELFF,TGCAGTGCCCCGGGACAGCGGGAGCTGTTTTTT,TRBD1,TRBJ2-2,TRBV20-1,-
CASSDGQGRQETQYF,TGTGCCAGTAGTGACGGACAGGGAAGGCAAGAGACCCAGTACTTC,TRBD1,TRBJ2-5,TRBV19,-
CASSKRSGGAEANYGYTF,TGTGCCAGTTCAAAAAGGTCCGGGGGCGCGGAAGCTAACTATGGCTACACCTTC,-,TRBJ1-2,TRBV19,-
CASSLTGVEYYEQYF,TGTGCCAGCAGCTTAACAGGAGTTGAGTACTACGAGCAGTACTTC,-,TRBJ2-7,TRBV7-9,-
CASSYSKGLAGGNEQFF,TGTGCCAGCAGTTACTCGAAGGGACTAGCGGGAGGGAATGAGCAGTTCTTC,TRBD2,TRBJ2-1,TRBV6-5,-
CSARIQHPTNEKLFF,TGCAGTGCTAGGATTCAGCACCCAACTAATGAAAAACTGTTTTTT,-,TRBJ1-4,TRBV20-1,few
CASSPVSNTDTQYF,TGTGCCAGCTCACCAGTCAGTAACACAGATACGCAGTATTTT,-,TRBJ2-3,TRBV18,-
CASSYGGQPQHF,TGTGCCAGCAGTTACGGGGGCCAGCCCCAGCATTTT,-,TRBJ1-5,TRBV6-2/TRBV6-3,-
CATSDSQGTDTQYF,TGTGCCACCAGTGATTCGCAGGGGACAGATACGCAGTATTTT,-,TRBJ2-3,TRBV24-1,-
CASSLLGRSYNEQFF,TGTGCCAGCAGCTTATTGGGCAGATCCTACAATGAGCAGTTCTTC,-,TRBJ2-1,TRBV7-2,-
CASLDYPPFF,TGTGCCAGCCTCGATTATCCCCCGTTCTTC,-,TRBJ2-1,TRBV7-9,-
CASPPLGGEIHEQYF,TGTGCCAGCCCACCGCTGGGGGGGGAAATACACGAGCAGTACTTC,TRBD2,TRBJ2-7,TRBV18,-